The entry below describes one TCR beta chain. Libraries were prepared by immunoSEQ multiplex PCR; TCRdb keeps only in-frame clonotypes and omits some of them. The data show around 150,000 clones, with 81% seen just once and approximately 9.1% held by the top ten. This entry is derived from a study of blood T cell repertoires in COVID-19. The germline V and J ends were trimmed by 4 bases and 8 bases, with 11 bases remaining between them. Germline CDR1 MRHNA, CDR2 SNTAGT. This CDR3 has 13 amino acids. The sequencing sample was made of peripheral blood. This receptor was taken from a woman aged 55-69 years with active or convalescent COVID-19. J is TRBJ1-4 and V is TRBV6-4; D call uncertain. The DNA of the CDR3 is TGTGCCAGCAGTGCCGGCCCGGGAGAAAAACTGTTTTTT. Protein product: CASSAGPGEKLFF.